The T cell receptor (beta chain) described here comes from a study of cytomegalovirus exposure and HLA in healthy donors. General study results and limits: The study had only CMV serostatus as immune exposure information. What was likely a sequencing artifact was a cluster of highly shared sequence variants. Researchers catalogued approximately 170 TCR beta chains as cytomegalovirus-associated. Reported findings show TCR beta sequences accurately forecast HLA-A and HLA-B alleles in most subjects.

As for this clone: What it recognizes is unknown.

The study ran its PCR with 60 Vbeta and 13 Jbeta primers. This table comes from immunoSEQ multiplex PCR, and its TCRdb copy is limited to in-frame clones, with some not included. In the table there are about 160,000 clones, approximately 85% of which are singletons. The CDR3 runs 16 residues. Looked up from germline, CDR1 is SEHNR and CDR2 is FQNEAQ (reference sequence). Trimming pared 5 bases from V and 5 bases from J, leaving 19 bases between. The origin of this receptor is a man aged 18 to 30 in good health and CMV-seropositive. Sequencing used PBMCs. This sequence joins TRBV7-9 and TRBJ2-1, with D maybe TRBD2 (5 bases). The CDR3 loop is CASSLYPEGRHNEQFF. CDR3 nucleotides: TGTGCCAGCAGCCTGTATCCCGAGGGTAGGCACAATGAGCAGTTCTTC.